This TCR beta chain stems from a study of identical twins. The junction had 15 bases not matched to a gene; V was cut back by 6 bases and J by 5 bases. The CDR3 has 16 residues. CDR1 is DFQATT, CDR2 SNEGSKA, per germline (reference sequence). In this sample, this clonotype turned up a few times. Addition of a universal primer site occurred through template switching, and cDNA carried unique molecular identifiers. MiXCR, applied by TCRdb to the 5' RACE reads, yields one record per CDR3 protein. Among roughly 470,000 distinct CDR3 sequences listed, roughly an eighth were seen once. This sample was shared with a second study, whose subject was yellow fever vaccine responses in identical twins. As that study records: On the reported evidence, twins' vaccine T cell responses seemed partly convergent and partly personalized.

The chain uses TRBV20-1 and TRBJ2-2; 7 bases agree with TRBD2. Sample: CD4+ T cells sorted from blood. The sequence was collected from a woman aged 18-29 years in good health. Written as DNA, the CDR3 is TGCAGTGCCAGGAAAACGGGACTACGTCGTACCGGGGAGCTGTTTTTT. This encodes CSARKTGLRRTGELFF.